This TCR beta chain emerged from a study of blood T cells in healthy people across ages. On the study more broadly: Roughly one uniquely barcoded beta molecule per two T cells was captured.

This CDR3 spans 14 amino acids. Germline lookup yields CDR1 LNHNV and CDR2 YYDKDF (reference sequence). Between the trimmed V and J ends, which lost 1 base and 1 base, there was a span of 5 bases. Together with a sample-barcoded 5' primer, a J-beta primer mix was included in a second PCR lasting roughly 7 to 11 cycles. CDR3-containing paired-end reads numbering at least 2.5 million came from each sample. From the 5' RACE reads, TCRdb called clonotypes with MiXCR, one entry per CDR3 protein. The profile shows approximately 1,000,000 distinct CDR3 sequences, less than 45% of them singletons. Sequencing input: blood. This clonotype originated in a man in his late teens or twenties in good health. The rearrangement joins TRBV15 to TRBJ1-5; D unclear. The CDR3 region has the DNA TGTGCCACCAGCAGAGGAAGCAGCAATCAGCCCCAGCATTTT. It encodes CATSRGSSNQPQHF.